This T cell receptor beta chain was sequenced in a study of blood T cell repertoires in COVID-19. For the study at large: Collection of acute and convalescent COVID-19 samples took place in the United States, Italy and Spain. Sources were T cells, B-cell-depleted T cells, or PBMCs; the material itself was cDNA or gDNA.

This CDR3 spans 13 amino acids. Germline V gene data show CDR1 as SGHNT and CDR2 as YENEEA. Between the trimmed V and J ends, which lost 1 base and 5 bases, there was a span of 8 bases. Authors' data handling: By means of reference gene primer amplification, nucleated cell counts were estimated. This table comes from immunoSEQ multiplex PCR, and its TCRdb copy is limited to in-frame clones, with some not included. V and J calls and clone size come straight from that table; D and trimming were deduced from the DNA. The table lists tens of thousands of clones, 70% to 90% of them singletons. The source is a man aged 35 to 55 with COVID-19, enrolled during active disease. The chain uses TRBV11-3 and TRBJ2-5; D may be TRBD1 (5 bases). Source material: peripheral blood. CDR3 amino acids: CASSLAGYETQYF. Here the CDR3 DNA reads TGTGCCAGCAGCTTAGCAGGGTATGAGACCCAGTACTTC.